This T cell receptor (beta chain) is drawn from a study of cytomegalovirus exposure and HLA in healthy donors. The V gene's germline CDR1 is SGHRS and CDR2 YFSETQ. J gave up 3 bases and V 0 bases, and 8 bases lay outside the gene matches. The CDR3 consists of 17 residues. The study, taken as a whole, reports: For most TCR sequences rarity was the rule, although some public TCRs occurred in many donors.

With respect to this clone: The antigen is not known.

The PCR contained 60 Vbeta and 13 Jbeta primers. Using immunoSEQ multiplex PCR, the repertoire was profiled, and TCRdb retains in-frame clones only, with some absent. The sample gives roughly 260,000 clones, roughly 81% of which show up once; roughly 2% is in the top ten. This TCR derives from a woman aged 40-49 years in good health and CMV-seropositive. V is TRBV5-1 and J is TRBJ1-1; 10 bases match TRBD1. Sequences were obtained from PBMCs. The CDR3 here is CASSLGGDRGHDTEAFF. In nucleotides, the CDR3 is TGCGCCAGCAGCTTGGGGGGCGACAGGGGGCATGACACTGAAGCTTTCTTT.